The 32 T cell receptor beta chains reported below all come from one sample, sequenced in a study of brain T cells in children with intractable seizures. Method: immunoSEQ multiplex PCR; TCRdb's copy keeps in-frame clones and lacks some. The profile shows tens of thousands of clones, roughly 91% of them singletons. The sequencing used peripheral blood, collected at surgery. All receptors derive from a boy in the first two years of life with tuberous sclerosis and intractable seizures.

The chain uses TRBV24-1 and TRBJ2-7; 13 bases match TRBD2. V lost 2 bases, J lost 5 bases, and 2 bases stayed unmatched. Per the germline V gene, CDR1 is KGHDR and CDR2 is SFDVKD. The CDR3 is 15 residues long. CDR3 protein: CATSDWTSGSHEQYF. The CDR3 DNA sequence: TGTGCCACCAGTGATTGGACTAGCGGGAGCCACGAGCAGTACTTC.

The chain carries TRBV6-5 and TRBJ2-1; no definite D call. In germline, CDR1 is MNHEY, CDR2 SVGAGI. Trimming pared 0 bases from V and 2 bases from J, leaving 5 bases between. This CDR3 is 14 amino acids long. CDR3 amino acids: CASSYSQTYNEQFF. As DNA, the CDR3 is TGTGCCAGCAGTTACTCCCAGACCTACAATGAGCAGTTCTTC.

This clone was seen just once. The rearrangement links TRBV10-3 to TRBJ1-2, with TRBD1 matching 8 bases. The germline V gene encodes CDR1 ENHRY and CDR2 SYGVKD. This CDR3 spans 12 amino acids. V lost 10 bases to trimming and J lost 4 bases; unmatched junction nucleotides: 5. The CDR3 loop reads CASGQGLYGYTF. CDR3 coding DNA: TGTGCCAGCGGACAGGGCCTCTATGGCTACACCTTC.

The V call is TRBV6-5, the J call TRBJ1-1, with D unresolved. V was shortened by 6 bases and J by 1 base, with 9 bases between the two germline ends. The germline gives CDR1 MNHEY, CDR2 SVGAGI. The length of the CDR3 is 13 residues. The CDR3: CASSGRGNTEAFF. The DNA of the CDR3 is TGTGCCAGCAGCGGACGGGGGAACACTGAAGCTTTCTTT.

This rearrangement joins TRBV7-9 to TRBJ2-2, with 8 bases that match TRBD1. The CDR3 spans 14 residues. The V gene's germline CDR1 is SEHNR and CDR2 FQNEAQ (reference sequence). Unmatched junction bases numbered 1, after V lost 3 bases and J lost 4 bases. The CDR3 loop reads CASSFTGGTGELFF. The CDR3 DNA reads as TGTGCCAGCAGCTTTACAGGGGGCACCGGGGAGCTGTTTTTT.

V and J are TRBV7-2 and TRBJ1-1, with a tentative D call TRBD1 (5 bases). In germline, CDR1 is SGHTA, CDR2 FQGNSA. V shed 6 bases and J shed 3 bases, with 11 bases lying between them. The CDR3 contains 13 residues. The CDR3 loop is CASRPQGYTEAFF. DNA for the CDR3: TGTGCCAGCAGGCCTCAGGGTTACACTGAAGCTTTCTTT.

The chain couples TRBV19 to TRBJ1-5, with no clear D. The germline V and J ends were trimmed by 3 bases and 7 bases, with 10 bases remaining between them. CDR1 and CDR2 (germline): LNHDA, SQIVND (reference sequence). The CDR3 length is 13 residues. DNA for the CDR3: TGTGCCAGTAGTATTGATGAGATACAGCCCCAGCATTTT. Its translation is CASSIDEIQPQHF. The full variable domain, completed using reference TRBV19 and TRBJ1-5, is DGGITQSPKYLFRKEGQNVTLSCEQNLNHDAMYWYRQDPGQGLRLIYYSQIVNDFQKGDIAEGYSVSREKKESFPLTVTSAQKNPTAFYLCASSIDEIQPQHFGDGTRLSIL.

The chain employs TRBV27 and TRBJ2-5; possibly TRBD2 for D (6 bases). Germline loops: CDR1 MNHEY, CDR2 SMNVEV (reference sequence). Between the trimmed V and J ends, which lost 0 bases and 5 bases, there was a span of 13 bases. The CDR3 extends over 15 amino acids. The CDR3 sequence is CASSLSEGSTETQYF. CDR3 in DNA: TGTGCCAGCAGTTTATCGGAGGGTTCTACGGAGACCCAGTACTTC.

CDR3 sequence reads: CASRPGPPESPLHF. The CDR3 DNA follows: TGTGCCAGCAGACCGGGCCCTCCGGAGTCACCCCTCCACTTT. The chain carries TRBV6-5 and TRBJ1-6, with D uncertain. The V and J ends lost 6 bases and 10 bases respectively, with 16 bases between them. CDR1 is MNHEY, CDR2 SVGAGI, per germline. The CDR3 loop spans 14 amino acids.

The chain employs TRBV11-3 and TRBJ2-5; 15 nucleotides line up with TRBD2. Germline CDR1 SGHNT, CDR2 YENEEA. V lost 4 bases, J lost 4 bases, and 7 bases stayed unmatched. CDR3 length: 17 residues. This CDR3 is CASSSRSGLAGGETQYF. In DNA, the CDR3 is TGTGCCAGCAGCTCGCGGTCGGGACTAGCGGGAGGAGAGACCCAGTACTTC.

The chain uses TRBV19 and TRBJ2-7; D not certain. V lost 5 bases and J 3 bases, leaving 8 bases between the germline ends. Germline loops: CDR1 LNHDA, CDR2 SQIVND (reference sequence). The CDR3 contains 12 residues. For the CDR3, the DNA is TGTGCCAGTAGTCCCCCCGGCTACGAGCAGTACTTC. It codes for CASSPPGYEQYF.

The chain couples TRBV28 to TRBJ1-2; unclear D gene. The germline V gene has CDR1 MDHEN and CDR2 SYDVKM. The CDR3 spans 13 residues. The V and J ends lost 2 bases and 3 bases respectively, with 7 bases between them. CDR3 bases: TGTGCCAGCAGTTTAATGGTGCACTATGGCTACACCTTC. Translating it yields CASSLMVHYGYTF.

The rearrangement links TRBV7-3 to TRBJ2-5; D is perhaps TRBD2 (7 bases). V dropped 5 bases and J dropped 6 bases, with 16 bases sitting between them. Germline values: CDR1 SGHTA, CDR2 FQGTGA. The CDR3 extends over 14 amino acids. This chain's CDR3 is CASSESRGAQTQYF. CDR3 coding DNA: TGTGCCAGCAGCGAAAGCCGGGGGGCCCAGACCCAGTACTTC.

The gene calls are TRBV27 and TRBJ2-7; D gene ambiguous. V lost 0 bases, J lost 5 bases, and 5 bases lay in between. The CDR3 covers 12 residues. The germline gives CDR1 MNHEY, CDR2 SMNVEV (reference sequence). In DNA form, the CDR3 reads TGTGCCAGCAGTTTATCGCCGGACGAGCAGTACTTC. Residues: CASSLSPDEQYF.

The gene calls are TRBV27 and TRBJ2-7, with 11 bases identical to TRBD2. The germline CDR1 and CDR2 sequences are MNHEY and SMNVEV (reference sequence). J lost 5 bases, V lost 3 bases, and 3 bases had no gene match. This CDR3 region has 14 residues. Written as DNA, the CDR3 is TGTGCCAGCAGTTTCACTAGCGGGGGCAACGAGCAGTACTTC. Translation gives CASSFTSGGNEQYF.

The V and J genes are TRBV4-1 and TRBJ2-5; possible D gene TRBD2, 6 bases. Trimming removed 1 base from V and 3 bases from J, with 15 bases in between. This CDR3 region has 16 residues. Germline assignment: CDR1 MGHRA and CDR2 YSYEKL. CDR3 bases: TGCGCCAGCAGCCAAGGGTTGATGGGGGAGGAAGAGACCCAGTACTTC. It translates to CASSQGLMGEEETQYF.

The chain links TRBV6-5 to TRBJ2-7; 7 positions match TRBD1. CDR1 MNHEY and CDR2 SVGAGI come from the germline V gene. Trimming took 6 bases from V and 1 from J; bases not matched to a gene: 3. This CDR3 comprises 13 residues. CDR3 DNA: TGTGCCAGCAGGGGACAGCCATCCTACGAGCAGTACTTC. Encoded protein: CASRGQPSYEQYF.

This sequence joins TRBV5-1 and TRBJ2-3, with D perhaps assigned TRBD1 or TRBD2 (5 bases each). This CDR3 is 16 amino acids long. Germline V CDR1 and CDR2: SGHRS, YFSETQ. V dropped 4 bases and J dropped 4 bases, with 19 bases sitting between them. The CDR3 spells CASSHPEGYTSDTQYF. The DNA of the CDR3 is TGCGCCAGCAGCCATCCCGAGGGGTACACATCAGATACGCAGTATTTT. Looking up the rest from reference TRBV5-1 and TRBJ2-3 gives the full variable domain: KAGVTQTPRYLIKTRGQQVTLSCSPISGHRSVSWYQQTPGQGLQFLFEYFSETQRNKGNFPGRFSGRQFSNSRSEMNVSTLELGDSALYLCASSHPEGYTSDTQYFGPGTRLTVL.

The genes are TRBV6-1 and TRBJ2-3, with D possibly matching TRBD2 (6 bases). The germline CDR1 and CDR2 sequences are MNHNS and SASEGT. Trimming took off 2 bases at V and 0 bases at J, with 12 bases between the two ends. The CDR3 spans 16 residues. CDR3 sequence: CASSEFKGTSTDTQYF. CDR3 nucleotides: TGTGCCAGCAGTGAATTTAAAGGGACTAGCACAGATACGCAGTATTTT.

This chain links TRBV27 with TRBJ2-3, with D unclear. The CDR3 has 18 residues. Trimming took off 3 bases at V and 4 bases at J, with 23 bases between the two ends. Germline CDR1 MNHEY, CDR2 SMNVEV (reference sequence). CDR3 nucleotide sequence: TGTGCCAGCAGTTTTGGGTTCCTAGGTCAAAGTGGTGCAGATACGCAGTATTTT. This translates into CASSFGFLGQSGADTQYF.

With respect to this clone: Germline is not matched at one junction end, which may reflect a read error. V and J are TRBV20-1 and TRBJ1-2, with D perhaps TRBD1 (5 bases). There are 11 residues in the CDR3. The germline V gene encodes CDR1 DFQATT and CDR2 SNEGSKA (reference sequence). The CDR3 is CSASGVTDLFF. The CDR3 DNA is TGCAGTGCTAGTGGGGTGACAGACCTTTTCTTC.

This sequence joins TRBV9 and TRBJ1-2; D is unresolved. The germline V gene has CDR1 SGDLS and CDR2 YYNGEE. Deletions cut 0 bases from V and 5 bases from J, with 5 bases between. This CDR3 has 12 residues. The CDR3 DNA reads as TGTGCCAGCAGCGTAGGATATTATGGCTACACCTTC. It encodes CASSVGYYGYTF.

In nucleotides, the CDR3 is TGTGCCAGCAGCCTAGGATTAACGGGACAGGGGGCGGAGTACTTC. Residues: CASSLGLTGQGAEYF. The V and J genes are TRBV6-5 and TRBJ2-7; 12 bases are shared with TRBD1. The CDR3 consists of 15 residues. Trimming removed 6 bases from V and 11 bases from J; junction bases left unmatched: 14. The germline V gene has CDR1 MNHEY and CDR2 SVGAGI.

This clone showed up just once. J is TRBJ2-7 and V is TRBV27; 8 bases map to TRBD1. The junction had 6 bases not matched to a gene; V was cut back by 6 bases and J by 2 bases. CDR3 size: 14 residues. CDR1 and CDR2 from the germline V gene are MNHEY and SMNVEV (reference sequence). The CDR3 DNA follows: TGTGCCAGCAGCCTCACAGGGGGTCCCTACGAGCAGTACTTC. Its translation is CASSLTGGPYEQYF.

This rearrangement joins TRBV10-3 to TRBJ2-3; a possible D gene is TRBD2 (6 bases). The CDR3 runs 16 residues. CDR1 and CDR2 from the germline V gene are ENHRY and SYGVKD. Trimming left V 4 bases short and J 6 bases short, with 20 bases between. The CDR3 region has the DNA TGTGCCATCAGTGGTGGGGGAGGCCAACTAGGGGATACGCAGTATTTT. It translates to CAISGGGGQLGDTQYF.

The V call is TRBV6-7, the J call TRBJ1-2; D is uncertain. TRBV6-7 falls under the ORF class, with uncertain function. Trimming shortened V by 6 bases and J by 4 bases, and 15 bases separated the two germline ends. The length of the CDR3 is 14 residues. The CDR3 protein is CASRDDRTSYGYTF. CDR3 in DNA: TGTGCCAGCAGGGACGACCGCACGAGCTATGGCTACACCTTC.

The chain has TRBV29-1 and TRBJ1-1; D not certain. The CDR3 is 10 residues long. V was pared by 6 bases and J by 0 bases, with 2 bases between. Germline V lookup: CDR1 SQVTM, CDR2 ANQGSEA. CDR3 region: CSVMNTEAFF. Written as DNA, the CDR3 is TGCAGCGTAATGAACACTGAAGCTTTCTTT.

This chain links TRBV2 with TRBJ2-2; 7 positions agree with TRBD2. Germline assignment: CDR1 SNHLY and CDR2 FYNNEI. With 6 bases clipped from V and 0 bases from J, the junction kept 13 bases outside the gene matches. This CDR3 is built from 18 residues. In DNA, the CDR3 is TGTGCCAGCAGGGCCCAGGGTAGCGGGCGAGCGAACACCGGGGAGCTGTTTTTT. Translated, it gives CASRAQGSGRANTGELFF.

The rearrangement uses TRBV25-1 and TRBJ1-2, with 9 bases identical to TRBD1. V was pared by 7 bases and J by 8 bases, with 11 bases of the junction left unmatched. Germline CDR1 MGHDK, CDR2 SYGVNS. This CDR3 comprises 14 residues. In DNA form, the CDR3 reads TGTGCCAGCAATCCCACCGGGACAGGGATAGGCTACACCTTC. Encoded protein: CASNPTGTGIGYTF.

This clone came up once. J is TRBJ1-1 and V is TRBV20-1; the D is unclear. This CDR3 has 11 residues. Trimming removed 2 bases at V and 4 bases at J, with 5 bases between. The germline V gene encodes CDR1 DFQATT and CDR2 SNEGSKA (reference sequence). The CDR3 is CSARFSTEAFF. The CDR3, as DNA: TGCAGTGCTAGATTTAGCACTGAAGCTTTCTTT.

The chain combines TRBV5-6 with TRBJ1-1; TRBD1 agrees at 9 bases. In germline, CDR1 is SGHDT, CDR2 YYEEEE. The CDR3 contains 15 residues. Germline trimming cut 4 bases from V and 3 bases from J; bases unmatched to any gene: 7. CDR3 amino acids: CASSSTDRGDTEAFF. CDR3 nucleotides: TGTGCCAGCAGCAGTACCGACAGGGGGGACACTGAAGCTTTCTTT.

The chain links TRBV19 to TRBJ2-4; D is ambiguous. CDR3 size: 12 residues. The V and J ends lost 5 bases and 9 bases respectively, with 11 bases between them. Germline CDR1 reads LNHDA; CDR2 reads SQIVND (reference sequence). The CDR3 here is CASSGPLGIQYF. The CDR3 DNA reads TGTGCCAGTAGTGGGCCCCTGGGCATTCAGTACTTC.